This is a list of T cell receptor beta chains from one sample in a study of blood T cell repertoires in COVID-19. The protocol was immunoSEQ multiplex PCR, while the TCRdb copy is restricted to in-frame clones and leaves out a portion. The table has about 140,000 clones, around 80% seen once. Sequenced sample: PBMCs or T cells enriched from blood (not recorded which). These receptors were collected from a woman aged 18-30 years who had been exposed to COVID-19. Both conserved end residues are part of each CDR3. Each record gives: J gene, D gene, V gene, CDR3 protein. A D gene is named only where the DNA matches it firmly.

j_call: TRBJ2-3
d_call: TRBD2
v_call: TRBV27
cdr3_aa: CASSPMRGTGTDTQYF

j_call: TRBJ1-3
d_call: .
v_call: TRBV28
cdr3_aa: CASSLNSGNTIYF

j_call: TRBJ1-5
d_call: .
v_call: TRBV6-5
cdr3_aa: CASSPQGTLNQPQHF

j_call: TRBJ1-5
d_call: .
v_call: TRBV6-1
cdr3_aa: CASSEGRQSQGNQPQHF

j_call: TRBJ1-1
d_call: .
v_call: TRBV11-2
cdr3_aa: CASSSTGLPAFF

j_call: TRBJ1-6
d_call: TRBD1
v_call: TRBV15
cdr3_aa: CATSRQGVNSPLHF

j_call: TRBJ2-1
d_call: TRBD2
v_call: TRBV6-2/TRBV6-3
cdr3_aa: CASSYGGTSGRALDEQFF

j_call: TRBJ2-7
d_call: TRBD1
v_call: TRBV30
cdr3_aa: CAWGGQVVYEQYF

j_call: TRBJ2-5
d_call: .
v_call: TRBV28
cdr3_aa: CATSQIDPGWARETQYF

j_call: TRBJ1-4
d_call: .
v_call: TRBV27
cdr3_aa: CASSLRQRGEKLFF

j_call: TRBJ2-1
d_call: TRBD2
v_call: TRBV14
cdr3_aa: CASSQIAGGGEQFF

j_call: TRBJ2-7
d_call: TRBD2
v_call: TRBV5-1
cdr3_aa: CASREAGGREQYF

j_call: TRBJ2-7
d_call: TRBD1
v_call: TRBV5-1
cdr3_aa: CASTLGTGGNEQYF

j_call: TRBJ2-3
d_call: .
v_call: TRBV9
cdr3_aa: CASSVGDSVVSTDTQYF

j_call: TRBJ1-3
d_call: .
v_call: TRBV7-2
cdr3_aa: CASSLTSSGLGSGNTIYF

j_call: TRBJ1-6
d_call: .
v_call: TRBV6-2/TRBV6-3
cdr3_aa: CASSYEGGASSYNSPLHF

j_call: TRBJ2-7
d_call: .
v_call: TRBV27
cdr3_aa: CASSLSWGRGIAYEQYF

j_call: TRBJ2-2
d_call: .
v_call: TRBV7-2
cdr3_aa: CASSLVGGTGELFF

j_call: TRBJ1-2
d_call: TRBD1
v_call: TRBV5-1
cdr3_aa: CASKDREQAPGYTF

j_call: TRBJ2-1
d_call: TRBD1
v_call: TRBV11-1
cdr3_aa: CASRPGQNNEQFF

j_call: TRBJ2-3
d_call: .
v_call: TRBV24-1
cdr3_aa: CATSDPGGHGNTQYF

j_call: TRBJ2-7
d_call: TRBD2
v_call: TRBV9
cdr3_aa: CASSGRAGTYEQYF

j_call: TRBJ2-1
d_call: .
v_call: TRBV5-5
cdr3_aa: CASSLKGDEQFF

j_call: TRBJ1-2
d_call: .
v_call: TRBV4-1
cdr3_aa: CASSPEETDHYGYTF

j_call: TRBJ1-6
d_call: .
v_call: TRBV7-9
cdr3_aa: CASSPGHYNSPLHF

j_call: TRBJ1-1
d_call: TRBD1
v_call: TRBV27
cdr3_aa: CASSQPGTGGRKAFF

j_call: TRBJ1-1
d_call: TRBD1
v_call: TRBV3-1/TRBV3-2
cdr3_aa: CASSPGTVNTEAFF

j_call: TRBJ2-2
d_call: TRBD2
v_call: TRBV5-6
cdr3_aa: CASSFLTSRAGELFF

j_call: TRBJ1-2
d_call: .
v_call: TRBV11-1
cdr3_aa: CASSLAQGGGYTF

j_call: TRBJ2-3
d_call: .
v_call: TRBV30
cdr3_aa: CAWSGGSMNTQYF

j_call: TRBJ1-5
d_call: .
v_call: TRBV3-1/TRBV3-2
cdr3_aa: CASSQRGSNQPQHF

j_call: TRBJ1-2
d_call: .
v_call: TRBV29-1
cdr3_aa: CSVEGPGSGRRNGYTF

j_call: TRBJ1-1
d_call: .
v_call: TRBV29-1
cdr3_aa: CSVNGRGEENTEAFF

j_call: TRBJ1-1
d_call: .
v_call: TRBV29-1
cdr3_aa: CSVLNRNTEAFF

j_call: TRBJ1-2
d_call: TRBD1
v_call: TRBV27
cdr3_aa: CASSWGGDRVLNGYTF

j_call: TRBJ1-5
d_call: .
v_call: TRBV28
cdr3_aa: CASSSGGTNQPQHF

j_call: TRBJ2-1
d_call: TRBD1
v_call: TRBV14
cdr3_aa: CASSQDSWDRGNEQFF

j_call: TRBJ2-3
d_call: .
v_call: TRBV30
cdr3_aa: CAWIRDTQYF

j_call: TRBJ1-2
d_call: TRBD1
v_call: TRBV20-1
cdr3_aa: CSASEPDRYYGYTF

j_call: TRBJ1-2
d_call: .
v_call: TRBV30
cdr3_aa: CAWSVNTGSGYTF

j_call: TRBJ1-4
d_call: .
v_call: TRBV28
cdr3_aa: CASPAGATNEKLFF

j_call: TRBJ1-5
d_call: TRBD1
v_call: TRBV3-1/TRBV3-2
cdr3_aa: CASSQGQGARPQHF

j_call: TRBJ1-5
d_call: .
v_call: TRBV29-1
cdr3_aa: CSVGTNNQPQHF

j_call: TRBJ2-7
d_call: TRBD1
v_call: TRBV7-9
cdr3_aa: CASSLVGQGSYEQYF

j_call: TRBJ2-1
d_call: TRBD2
v_call: TRBV9
cdr3_aa: CASSVPSGSLYNEQFF

j_call: TRBJ2-2
d_call: TRBD2
v_call: TRBV6-1
cdr3_aa: CASSELWWEGVPGELFF

j_call: TRBJ2-7
d_call: .
v_call: TRBV30
cdr3_aa: CAWTQGLTYEQYF

j_call: TRBJ2-5
d_call: .
v_call: TRBV27
cdr3_aa: CASSPKGEGGETQYF

j_call: TRBJ1-1
d_call: .
v_call: TRBV11-3
cdr3_aa: CASSLGTAAEAFF

j_call: TRBJ2-2
d_call: .
v_call: TRBV6-1
cdr3_aa: CASSERWTLNTGELFF